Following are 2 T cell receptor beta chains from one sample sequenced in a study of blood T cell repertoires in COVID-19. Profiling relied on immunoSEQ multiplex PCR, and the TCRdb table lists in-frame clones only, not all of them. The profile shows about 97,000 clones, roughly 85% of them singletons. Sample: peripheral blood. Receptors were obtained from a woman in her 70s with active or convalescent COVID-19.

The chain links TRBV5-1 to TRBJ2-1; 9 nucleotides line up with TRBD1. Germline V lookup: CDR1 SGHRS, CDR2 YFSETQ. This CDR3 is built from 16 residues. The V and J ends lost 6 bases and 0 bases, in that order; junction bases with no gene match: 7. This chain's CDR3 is CASTQPGQGSYNEQFF. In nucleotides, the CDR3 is TGCGCCAGCACTCAACCGGGACAGGGCTCCTACAATGAGCAGTTCTTC.

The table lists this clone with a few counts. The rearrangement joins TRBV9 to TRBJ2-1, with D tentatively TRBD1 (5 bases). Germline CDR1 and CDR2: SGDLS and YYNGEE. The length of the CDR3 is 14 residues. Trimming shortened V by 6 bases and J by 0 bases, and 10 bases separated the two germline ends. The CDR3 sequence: CASNRISSYNEQFF. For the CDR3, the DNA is TGTGCCAGCAACAGGATTAGCTCCTACAATGAGCAGTTCTTC.